The 16 T cell receptor beta chains below all came from one sample that was sequenced in a study of identical twins. One entry per CDR3 protein, called by TCRdb with MiXCR from the 5' RACE reads. The sample gives about 660,000 distinct CDR3 sequences, 8.6% of which show up once; about 0.98% is in the top ten. This sample was shared with a second study, whose subject was yellow fever vaccine responses in identical twins.

Sequenced sample: PBMCs. The receptors were sampled from a young woman in good health.

This clonotype was counted a few times. The genes are TRBV28 and TRBJ2-7; 7 bases line up with TRBD1. Germline loops: CDR1 MDHEN, CDR2 SYDVKM. The CDR3 covers 16 residues. V was pared by 4 bases and J by 0 bases, with 9 bases of the junction left unmatched. This CDR3 reads CASSSFGTVFSYEQYF. The CDR3 DNA follows: TGTGCCAGCAGTTCCTTCGGGACAGTATTCTCCTACGAGCAGTACTTC.

This clonotype was seen a handful of times. The chain links TRBV2 to TRBJ2-1; 7 bases agree with TRBD2. From germline, CDR1 is SNHLY and CDR2 FYNNEI. V was pared by 6 bases and J by 4 bases, with 9 bases of the junction left unmatched. The CDR3 covers 15 residues. CDR3: CASRVVGTKYNEQFF. The CDR3, as DNA: TGTGCCAGCAGGGTAGTCGGGACTAAATACAATGAGCAGTTCTTC.

The chain is built from TRBV29-1 and TRBJ2-5; 8 nucleotides line up with TRBD1. With V trimmed by 6 bases and J by 0 bases, 12 bases remained unmatched. Germline assignment: CDR1 SQVTM and CDR2 ANQGSEA. The CDR3 consists of 16 residues. The chain's CDR3 is CSVAASDRVYQETQYF. The CDR3 nucleotides read TGCAGCGTGGCAGCTTCGGACAGGGTATACCAAGAGACCCAGTACTTC.

This clonotype showed up many times. The chain couples TRBV12-3 or TRBV12-4 to TRBJ1-1; TRBD1 aligns across 7 bases. J gave up 0 bases and V 2 bases, and 9 bases lay outside the gene matches. This CDR3 is 17 amino acids long. The chain's CDR3 is CASSLKGGPLLNTEAFF. CDR3 DNA: TGTGCCAGCAGTTTAAAAGGGGGCCCGCTATTGAACACTGAAGCTTTCTTT.

The rearrangement links TRBV5-6 to TRBJ2-3, with D possibly being TRBD2 (5 bases). Germline CDR1 and CDR2: SGHDT and YYEEEE. The CDR3 runs to 14 residues. Trimming left V 1 base short and J 11 bases short, with 17 bases between. The CDR3 DNA sequence: TGTGCCAGCAGCTTGCGTGCGGGTGCTAGGGTGCAGTATTTT. It encodes CASSLRAGARVQYF.

The rearrangement uses TRBV6-4 and TRBJ2-2; D remains ambiguous. Germline V gives CDR1 MRHNA, CDR2 SNTAGT. The V and J ends lost 9 bases and 4 bases respectively, with 12 bases between them. The CDR3 spans 13 residues. The CDR3 DNA reads as TGTGCCAGATACAAGTCCCGCACCGGGGAGCTGTTTTTT. Protein: CARYKSRTGELFF.

The sample holds a few counts of this clonotype. The chain uses TRBV24-1 and TRBJ2-1; 9 bases line up with TRBD2. This CDR3 contains 22 residues. CDR1 is KGHDR and CDR2 is SFDVKD in the germline V gene. The V gene end was trimmed by 3 bases and the J gene end by 1 base; junction bases not matched to a gene: 21. The CDR3 here is CATSDPPSAAGGPHRSYNEQFF. CDR3 bases: TGTGCCACCAGTGATCCCCCCTCTGCCGCGGGAGGGCCTCATAGGTCCTACAATGAGCAGTTCTTC.

The table lists this clonotype with many counts. The rearrangement joins TRBV4-3 to TRBJ2-4; D unresolved. This CDR3 region has 19 residues. V was shortened by 0 bases and J by 0 bases, with 18 bases between the two germline ends. Germline V gene data show CDR1 as LGHNA and CDR2 as YSLEER. The CDR3 sequence: CASSQDFVSQPRAKNIQYF. In nucleotides, the CDR3 is TGCGCCAGCAGCCAAGATTTCGTCTCACAGCCCCGAGCCAAAAACATTCAGTACTTC.

This clonotype was recorded at least ten times. V usage is TRBV20-1 and J usage is TRBJ2-3; no clear D. Per the germline V gene, CDR1 is DFQATT and CDR2 is SNEGSKA (reference sequence). Deletions cut 2 bases from V and 3 bases from J, with 3 bases between. CDR3 length equals 11 residues. The CDR3 DNA reads as TGCAGTGCTAGAAAGACAGATACGCAGTATTTT. It yields the protein CSARKTDTQYF.

This clonotype was recorded a few times. V is TRBV3-1 and J is TRBJ1-1, with D unresolved. Looked up from germline, CDR1 is LGHDT and CDR2 is YNNKEL (reference sequence). V gave up 7 bases and J gave up 5 bases, with 8 bases separating them. The CDR3 is 11 amino acids. CDR3 sequence (DNA): TGTGCCAGCACCCGTGGAACTGAAGCTTTCTTT. This translates into CASTRGTEAFF.

This clonotype occurred many times. The chain combines TRBV12-3 or TRBV12-4 with TRBJ2-1, with D unclear. The V gene lost 3 bases and the J gene lost 5 bases, with 11 bases spanning the gap. The CDR3 is made up of 14 amino acids. The CDR3 DNA follows: TGTGCCAGCAGTTTCTCTACCCCTAACAATGAGCAGTTCTTC. Translation gives CASSFSTPNNEQFF.

This chain connects TRBV18 to TRBJ1-1; D is unclear. The V end was cut by 1 base, the J end by 0 bases, with 6 bases between. Looked up from germline, CDR1 is KGHSH and CDR2 is LQKENI. This CDR3 spans 14 amino acids. CDR3 DNA sequence: TGTGCCAGCTCACCACGGGAGATGAACACTGAAGCTTTCTTT. Its translation: CASSPREMNTEAFF.

Comment on this clonotype: Possible read error: a much larger clone is one base away. The chain employs TRBV20-1 and TRBJ1-6; D not resolved. The CDR3 covers 14 residues. Germline loops: CDR1 DFQATT, CDR2 SNEGSKA (reference sequence). CDR3 DNA sequence: TGCAGTGCTAGAGGGACGGTGAATAAATCACCCCTCCACTTT. This gives the protein CSARGTVNKSPLHF.

The V gene is TRBV11-2, the J gene TRBJ2-1; D might be TRBD1 or TRBD2, each matching 6 bases. Germline CDR1 is SGHAT and CDR2 is FQNNGV. The CDR3 contains 17 residues. The ends were cut back, 5 bases at V and 1 base at J, with 18 bases in the middle. The CDR3 reads CASSPITGAASYNEQFF. Here the CDR3 DNA reads TGTGCCAGCAGCCCGATCACGGGGGCGGCGTCCTACAATGAGCAGTTCTTC.

Worth noting for this clonotype: This CDR3 is missing its conserved last phenylalanine or tryptophan, likely due to a read error. The chain employs TRBV12-3 or TRBV12-4 and TRBJ2-7; D is possibly TRBD2 (6 bases). The CDR3 length is 14 residues. Trimming left V 2 bases short and J 6 bases short, with 14 bases between. The CDR3 loop reads CASSLQGFSGEQYL. The CDR3 coding sequence is TGTGCCAGCAGTTTACAAGGTTTTAGCGGCGAGCAGTACCTC.

This clonotype was seen at least ten times. In nucleotides, the CDR3 is TGCAGTGCTAGAGACCAAAAGACAGTTTCAGATACGCAGTATTTT. It specifies CSARDQKTVSDTQYF. This chain joins TRBV20-1 and TRBJ2-3, with D possibly TRBD1 on 5 matching bases. CDR1 and CDR2 from the germline V gene are DFQATT and SNEGSKA (reference sequence). The CDR3 has 15 residues. V lost 0 bases and J 4 bases, leaving 14 bases between the germline ends.